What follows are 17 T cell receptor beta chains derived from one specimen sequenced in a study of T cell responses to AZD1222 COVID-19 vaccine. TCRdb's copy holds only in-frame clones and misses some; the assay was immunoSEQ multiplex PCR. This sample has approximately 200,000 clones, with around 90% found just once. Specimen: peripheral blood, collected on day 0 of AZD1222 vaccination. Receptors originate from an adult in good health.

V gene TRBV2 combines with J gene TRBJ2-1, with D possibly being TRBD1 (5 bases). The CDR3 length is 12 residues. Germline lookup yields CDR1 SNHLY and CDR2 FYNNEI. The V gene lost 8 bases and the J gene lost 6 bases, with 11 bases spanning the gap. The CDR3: CASQGGFNEQFF. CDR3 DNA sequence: TGTGCCAGCCAGGGCGGATTCAATGAGCAGTTCTTC.

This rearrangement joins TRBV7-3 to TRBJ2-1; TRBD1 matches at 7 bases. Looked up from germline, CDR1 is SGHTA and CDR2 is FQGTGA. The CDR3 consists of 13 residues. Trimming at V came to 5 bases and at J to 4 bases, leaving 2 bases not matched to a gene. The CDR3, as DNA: TGTGCCAGCAGCGAGACAGGGTACAATGAGCAGTTCTTC. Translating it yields CASSETGYNEQFF.

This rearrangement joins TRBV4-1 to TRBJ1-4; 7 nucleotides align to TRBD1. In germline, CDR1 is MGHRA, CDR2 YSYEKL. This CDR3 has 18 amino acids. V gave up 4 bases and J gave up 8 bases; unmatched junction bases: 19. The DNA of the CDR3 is TGCGCCAGCAGCCTGGCCGGGACAGACGTTTCTCGGGGCGAAAAACTGTTTTTT. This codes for CASSLAGTDVSRGEKLFF.

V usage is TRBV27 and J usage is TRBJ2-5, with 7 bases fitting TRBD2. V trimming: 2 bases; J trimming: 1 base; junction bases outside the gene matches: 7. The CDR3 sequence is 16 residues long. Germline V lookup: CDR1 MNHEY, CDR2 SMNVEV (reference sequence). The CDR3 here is CASSLTAGDFQETQYF. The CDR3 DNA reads TGTGCCAGCAGTTTAACCGCGGGGGATTTCCAAGAGACCCAGTACTTC.

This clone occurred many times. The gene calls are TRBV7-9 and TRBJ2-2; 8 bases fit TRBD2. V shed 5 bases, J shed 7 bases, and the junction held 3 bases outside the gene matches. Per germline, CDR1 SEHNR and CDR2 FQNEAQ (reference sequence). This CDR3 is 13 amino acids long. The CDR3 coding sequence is TGTGCCAGCAGCGCCGGGAGGGGCGGGGAGCTGTTTTTT. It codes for CASSAGRGGELFF.

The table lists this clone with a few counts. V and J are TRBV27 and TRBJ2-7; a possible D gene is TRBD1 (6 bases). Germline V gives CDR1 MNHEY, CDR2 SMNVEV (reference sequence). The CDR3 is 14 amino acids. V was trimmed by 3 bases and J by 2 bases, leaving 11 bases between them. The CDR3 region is CASSLSRGPYEQYF. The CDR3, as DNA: TGTGCCAGCAGTTTGTCCAGGGGCCCCTACGAGCAGTACTTC.

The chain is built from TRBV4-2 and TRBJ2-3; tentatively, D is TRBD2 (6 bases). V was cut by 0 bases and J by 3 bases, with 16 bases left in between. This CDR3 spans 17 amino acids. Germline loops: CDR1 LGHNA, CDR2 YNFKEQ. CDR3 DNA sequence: TGTGCCAGCAGCCAAGATGCGGGGCTCCCAATAACAGATACGCAGTATTTT. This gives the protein CASSQDAGLPITDTQYF.

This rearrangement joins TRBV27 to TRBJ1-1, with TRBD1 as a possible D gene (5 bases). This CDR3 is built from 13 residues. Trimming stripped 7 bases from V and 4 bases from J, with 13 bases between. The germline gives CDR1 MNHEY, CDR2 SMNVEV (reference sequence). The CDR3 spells CASTFQGGTEAFF. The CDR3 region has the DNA TGTGCCAGCACTTTCCAGGGAGGCACTGAAGCTTTCTTT.

DNA for the CDR3: TGTGCCAGCAGCTTAGCGACGGGAGATACGCAGTATTTT. Its translation: CASSLATGDTQYF. The gene calls are TRBV11-3 and TRBJ2-3; D call uncertain. The CDR3 is 13 amino acids. V shed 1 base and J shed 5 bases, with 7 bases lying between them. Germline lookup yields CDR1 SGHNT and CDR2 YENEEA. Based on the CDR3 plus reference TRBV11-3 and TRBJ2-3, the full variable domain is EAGVVQSPRYKIIEKKQPVAFWCNPISGHNTLYWYLQNLGQGPELLIRYENEEAVDDSQLPKDRFSAERLKGVDSTLKIQPAELGDSAVYLCASSLATGDTQYFGPGTRLTVL.

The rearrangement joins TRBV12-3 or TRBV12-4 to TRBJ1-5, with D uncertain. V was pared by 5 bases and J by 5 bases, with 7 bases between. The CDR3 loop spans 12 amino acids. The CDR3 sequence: CASSPPYQPQHF. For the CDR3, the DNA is TGTGCCAGCAGTCCGCCCTATCAGCCCCAGCATTTT.

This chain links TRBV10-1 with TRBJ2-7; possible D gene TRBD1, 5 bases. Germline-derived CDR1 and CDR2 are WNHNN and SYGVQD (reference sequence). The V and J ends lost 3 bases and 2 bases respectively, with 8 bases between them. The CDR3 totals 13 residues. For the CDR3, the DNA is TGCGCCAGCAGTGAAAGGGGCACCTACGAGCAGTACTTC. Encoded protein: CASSERGTYEQYF.

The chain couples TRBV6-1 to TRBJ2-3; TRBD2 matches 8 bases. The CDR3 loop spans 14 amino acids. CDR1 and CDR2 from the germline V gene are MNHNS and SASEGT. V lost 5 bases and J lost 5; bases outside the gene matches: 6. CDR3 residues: CASSFSRGGDTQYF. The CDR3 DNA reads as TGTGCCAGCAGTTTTAGCCGGGGGGGAGATACGCAGTATTTT.

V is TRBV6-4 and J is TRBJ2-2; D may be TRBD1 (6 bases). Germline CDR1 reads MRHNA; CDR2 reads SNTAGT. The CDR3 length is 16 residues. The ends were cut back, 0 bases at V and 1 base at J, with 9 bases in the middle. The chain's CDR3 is CASSDSGRGNTGELFF. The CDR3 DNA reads TGTGCCAGCAGTGACTCGGGCAGGGGGAACACCGGGGAGCTGTTTTTT.

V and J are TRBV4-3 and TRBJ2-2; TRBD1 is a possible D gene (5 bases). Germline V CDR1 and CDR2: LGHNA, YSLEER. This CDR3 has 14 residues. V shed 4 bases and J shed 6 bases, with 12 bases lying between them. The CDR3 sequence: CASSLLRGSGELFF. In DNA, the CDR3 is TGCGCCAGCAGCCTACTAAGGGGATCCGGGGAGCTGTTTTTT.

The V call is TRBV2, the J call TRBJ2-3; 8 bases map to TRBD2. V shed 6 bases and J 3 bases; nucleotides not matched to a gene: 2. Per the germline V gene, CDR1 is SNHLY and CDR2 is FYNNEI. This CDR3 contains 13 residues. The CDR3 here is CASRGLVTDTQYF. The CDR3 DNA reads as TGTGCCAGCAGGGGACTAGTGACAGATACGCAGTATTTT.

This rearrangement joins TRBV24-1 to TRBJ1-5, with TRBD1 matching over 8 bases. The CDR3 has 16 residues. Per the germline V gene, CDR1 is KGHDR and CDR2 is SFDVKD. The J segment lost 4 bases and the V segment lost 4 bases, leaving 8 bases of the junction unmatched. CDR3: CATSDPTGVPNQPQHF. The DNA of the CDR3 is TGTGCCACCAGTGACCCGACAGGGGTCCCGAATCAGCCCCAGCATTTT.

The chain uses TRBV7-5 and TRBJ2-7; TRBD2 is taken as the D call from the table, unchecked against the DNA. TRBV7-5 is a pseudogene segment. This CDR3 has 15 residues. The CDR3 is CVRSSAETPAYEQYF. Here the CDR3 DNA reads TGTGTCAGAAGCTCAGCGGAGACGCCAGCCTACGAGCAGTACTTC.